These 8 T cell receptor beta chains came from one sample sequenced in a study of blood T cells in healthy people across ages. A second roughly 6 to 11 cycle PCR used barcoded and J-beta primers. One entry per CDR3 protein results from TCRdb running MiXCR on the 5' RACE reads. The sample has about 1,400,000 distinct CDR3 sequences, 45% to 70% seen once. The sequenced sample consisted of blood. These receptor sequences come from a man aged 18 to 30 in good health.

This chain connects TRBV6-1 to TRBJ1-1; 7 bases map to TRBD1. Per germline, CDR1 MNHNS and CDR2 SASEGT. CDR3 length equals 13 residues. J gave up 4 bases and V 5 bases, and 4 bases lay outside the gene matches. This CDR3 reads CASSPGQTTEAFF. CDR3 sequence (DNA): TGTGCCAGCAGTCCGGGACAGACCACTGAAGCTTTCTTT.

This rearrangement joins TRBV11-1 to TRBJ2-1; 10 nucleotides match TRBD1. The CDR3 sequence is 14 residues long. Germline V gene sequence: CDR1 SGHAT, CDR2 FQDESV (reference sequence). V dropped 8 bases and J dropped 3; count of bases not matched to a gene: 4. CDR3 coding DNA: TGTGCCAGCGGCGGGGACAGGGGCTACAATGAGCAGTTCTTC. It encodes CASGGDRGYNEQFF.

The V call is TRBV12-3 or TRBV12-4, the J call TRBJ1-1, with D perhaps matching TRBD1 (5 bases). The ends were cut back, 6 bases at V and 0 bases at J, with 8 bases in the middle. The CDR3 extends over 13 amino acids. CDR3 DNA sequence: TGTGCCAGCAGGGGACGGTTGAACACTGAAGCTTTCTTT. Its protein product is CASRGRLNTEAFF.

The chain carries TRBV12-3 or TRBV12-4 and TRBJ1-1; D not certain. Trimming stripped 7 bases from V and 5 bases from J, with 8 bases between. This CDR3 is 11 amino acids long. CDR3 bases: TGTGCCAGCACCCCCCGTACTGAAGCTTTCTTT. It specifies CASTPRTEAFF.

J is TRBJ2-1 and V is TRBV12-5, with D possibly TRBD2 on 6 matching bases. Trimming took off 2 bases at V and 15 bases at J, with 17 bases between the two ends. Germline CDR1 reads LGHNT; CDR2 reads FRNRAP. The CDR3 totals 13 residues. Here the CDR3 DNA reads TGTGCTAGTGGTTTGAGTATAGCGGCCGGGAGGTTCTTC. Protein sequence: CASGLSIAAGRFF.

In DNA form, the CDR3 reads TGCAGCGTTGGGCGAGCGGGATACAATGAGCAGTTCTTC. Translating it yields CSVGRAGYNEQFF. This chain joins TRBV29-1 and TRBJ2-1; 7 bases line up with TRBD2. Germline V CDR1 and CDR2: SQVTM, ANQGSEA. V gave up 4 bases and J gave up 4 bases; unmatched junction bases: 4. The CDR3 runs 13 residues.

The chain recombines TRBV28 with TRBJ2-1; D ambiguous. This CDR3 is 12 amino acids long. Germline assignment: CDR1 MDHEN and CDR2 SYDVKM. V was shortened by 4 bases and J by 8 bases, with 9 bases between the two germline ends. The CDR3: CASSSRFDEQFF. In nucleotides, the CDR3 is TGTGCCAGCAGTTCCAGGTTCGATGAGCAGTTCTTC. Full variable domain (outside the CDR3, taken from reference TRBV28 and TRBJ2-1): DVKVTQSSRYLVKRTGEKVFLECVQDMDHENMFWYRQDPGLGLRLIYFSYDVKMKEKGDIPEGYSVSREKKERFSLILESASTNQTSMYLCASSSRFDEQFFGPGTRLTVL.

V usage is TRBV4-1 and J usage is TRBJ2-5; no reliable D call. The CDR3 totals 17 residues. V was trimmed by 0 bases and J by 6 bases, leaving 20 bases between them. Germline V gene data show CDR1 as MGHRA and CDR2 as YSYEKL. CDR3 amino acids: CASSQEGPALLWKTQYF. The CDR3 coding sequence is TGCGCCAGCAGCCAAGAAGGACCGGCTCTGTTGTGGAAGACCCAGTACTTC.